This is a list of T cell receptor beta chains from one sample in a study of identical twins. MiXCR was run by TCRdb on the 5' RACE reads, yielding one entry per CDR3 protein. The repertoire consists of around 450,000 distinct CDR3 sequences, with 14% occurring once and the leading ten covering 0.52%. These data also formed part of another study, on yellow fever vaccine responses in identical twins.

The material sequenced was CD4+ T cells sorted from blood. Source of these receptors: a woman aged 18-30 years in good health. CDR3s include the opening cysteine and the closing phenylalanine or tryptophan. Each record gives: J gene, clone size, V gene, D gene, CDR3 DNA, CDR3 protein. A D gene is named only where the DNA matches it firmly. Some rows have no size entry. The others give once, few or many, or a class for an expanded clone.

TRBJ2-1,.,TRBV20-1,.,TGCAGTGCTCCCCCGGGGTTGAACAGAGAGCAGTTCTTC,CSAPPGLNREQFF
TRBJ2-3,.,TRBV4-1,.,TGCGCCAGCAGCCAAGCCGCCGGGTCAGGGGGAGGAAGAGATACGCAGTATTTT,CASSQAAGSGGGRDTQYF
TRBJ1-2,.,TRBV29-1,.,TGCAGCGTTGGGTTCGGGAATGGCTACACCTTC,CSVGFGNGYTF
TRBJ2-1,.,TRBV2,TRBD2,TGTGCCAGCAGTTATACTAGCGGGGACAATGAGCAGTTCTTC,CASSYTSGDNEQFF
TRBJ2-5,.,TRBV20-1,TRBD2,TGCAGTGCCTTTAATCTAGCGGGGGTGCTCCAAGAGACCCAGTACTTC,CSAFNLAGVLQETQYF
TRBJ2-7,.,TRBV11-2,.,TGTGCCAGCAGCTTAGGCGGAGTCCGGCAGTACTTC,CASSLGGVRQYF
TRBJ1-1,few,TRBV2,.,TGTGCCAGCAGTGAAGAGGTTAGCGGGGGCACTGAAGCTTTCTTT,CASSEEVSGGTEAFF
TRBJ2-4,few,TRBV4-1,TRBD2,TGCGCCAGCAGCCAAGATTGGCTAGCGGGGAGGAACATTCAGTACTTC,CASSQDWLAGRNIQYF
TRBJ2-1,few,TRBV5-1,.,TGCGCCAGCAGCTTGGATCTCGGAAGTCGGCAGTTCTTC,CASSLDLGSRQFF
TRBJ2-5,.,TRBV5-1,TRBD2,TGCGCCAGCAGGACAGCGGGAGTAGAGACCCAGTACTTC,CASRTAGVETQYF
TRBJ2-1,few,TRBV29-1,TRBD2,TGCAGCGTTCCCTCGGCTAGCGGGGGGTTACTGGGAACCTACAATGAGCAGTTCTTC,CSVPSASGGLLGTYNEQFF
TRBJ2-5,.,TRBV5-1,TRBD2,TGCGCCAGCAGACCCCTAGCGGTCCAAGAGACCCAGTACTTC,CASRPLAVQETQYF
TRBJ2-5,few,TRBV7-2,.,TGTGCCAGCAGCCGGCACGATGGTCTCCAAGAGACCCAGTACTTC,CASSRHDGLQETQYF
TRBJ2-3,few,TRBV20-1,.,TGCAGTGCTAGTCTCATATCAACAGATACGCAGTATTTT,CSASLISTDTQYF
TRBJ2-1,few,TRBV20-1,TRBD2,TGCAGTGCCGAAATAGCGGGAGGAGGTGAGCAGTTCTTC,CSAEIAGGGEQFF
TRBJ2-2,many,TRBV5-1,.,TGCGCCAGCAGCCCAGGCGGCAGGACCGGGGAGCTGTTTTTT,CASSPGGRTGELFF
TRBJ2-3,.,TRBV5-1,.,TGCGCCAGCAGCTTGGGGCCTAGTCCCACAGATACGCAGTATTTT,CASSLGPSPTDTQYF
TRBJ2-1,.,TRBV20-1,TRBD2,TGCAGTGCTAGTTCGGCGGGAGGGCCGTGGAATGAGCAGTTCTTC,CSASSAGGPWNEQFF
TRBJ2-5,.,TRBV5-1,TRBD2,TGCGCCAGCAGCTTGGCGGGGACTAGATCAGAGACCCAGTACTTC,CASSLAGTRSETQYF
TRBJ2-4,many,TRBV5-1,TRBD1,TGCGCCAGCAGCATACAGGGGCTAGGGGACATTCAGTACTTC,CASSIQGLGDIQYF
TRBJ2-7,few,TRBV12-3/TRBV12-4,.,TGTGCCAGCAGTTTGTACAGGTTGGGGTCCTACGAGCAGTACTTC,CASSLYRLGSYEQYF
TRBJ2-3,few,TRBV5-1,.,TGCGCCAGCATGGCTCTGGCGTTGGATACGCAGTATTTT,CASMALALDTQYF
TRBJ2-7,few,TRBV12-3/TRBV12-4,TRBD1,TGTGCCAGCGGTTCCGGGACAGGGGGTGCCTTCGAGCAGTACTTC,CASGSGTGGAFEQYF
TRBJ2-5,.,TRBV6-5,.,TGTGCCAGCAGATCCACCCTGTCCCAGTACTTC,CASRSTLSQYF
TRBJ2-6,medium-sized,TRBV12-3/TRBV12-4,.,TGTGCCAGCAGGAGCGACAGGTCTGGGGCCAACGTCCTGACTTTC,CASRSDRSGANVLTF
TRBJ2-7,.,TRBV7-6,TRBD1,TGTGCCAGCAGTTCCAACAGGGGCGAGCAGTACTTC,CASSSNRGEQYF
TRBJ2-7,many,TRBV6-1,.,TGTGCCAGCGGCGGGACGTTAATGAAGCAGTACTTC,CASGGTLMKQYF
TRBJ1-2,few,TRBV24-1,TRBD1,TGTGCCACCGAGGACAGGGCTAACTATGGCTACACCTTC,CATEDRANYGYTF
TRBJ1-6,many,TRBV5-1,.,TGCGCCAGCAGCTTGACCTATAATTCACCCCTCCACTTT,CASSLTYNSPLHF
TRBJ2-4,few,TRBV29-1,.,TGCAGCGTTGAAATTGACATTCAGTACTTC,CSVEIDIQYF
TRBJ2-7,.,TRBV15,.,TGTGCCACCAGCTCCCCCCCCGGAGGGATTTACGAGCAGTACTTC,CATSSPPGGIYEQYF
TRBJ1-1,.,TRBV7-2,TRBD1,TGTGCCAGCAGCTTAGTCGGGACAGGGTACACTGAAGCTTTCTTT,CASSLVGTGYTEAFF
TRBJ2-5,.,TRBV29-1,.,TGCAGCGTTGAGCGGGGATGGGTTCAAGAGACCCAGTACTTC,CSVERGWVQETQYF
TRBJ2-7,.,TRBV5-1,TRBD1,TGCGCCAGCAGCTCAACCCCCCGGGACAGTGTAGAGGGGAGCTCCTACGAGCAGTACTTC,CASSSTPRDSVEGSSYEQYF
TRBJ2-1,.,TRBV15,.,TGTGCCACCAGCAGGATCCCGGGACAAAGGGCCCCCAATGAGCAGTTCTTC,CATSRIPGQRAPNEQFF
TRBJ2-3,few,TRBV18,TRBD2,TGTGCCAGCTCACCGGGACTAGCGGGGGAATATACGCAGTATTTT,CASSPGLAGEYTQYF
TRBJ2-1,many,TRBV12-3/TRBV12-4,TRBD2,TGTGCCAGCAGTGAAGCGGGGGGGCAGTTCTTC,CASSEAGGQFF
TRBJ1-3,.,TRBV5-1,TRBD1,TGCGCCAGCAGCTTGGCCACAGGGGGAGACTCTGGAAACACCATATATTTT,CASSLATGGDSGNTIYF
TRBJ1-1,few,TRBV6-2/TRBV6-3,.,TGTGCCAGCAGTCGTCCAGGGAGGTACTCCGAAGCTTTCTTT,CASSRPGRYSEAFF
TRBJ2-1,few,TRBV6-2/TRBV6-3,.,TGTGCCAGCAGTTACTCGCCGACTCTTTACAATGAGCAGTTCTTC,CASSYSPTLYNEQFF
TRBJ1-1,.,TRBV30,.,TGTGCCTGGAGTTTGAAGGGGAACACTGAAGCTTTCTTT,CAWSLKGNTEAFF
TRBJ2-5,.,TRBV10-2,TRBD2,TGCGCCAGCAGTGAGGGAGCACGGGGACTAGCGGGAAGGGAGACCCAGTACTTC,CASSEGARGLAGRETQYF
TRBJ2-5,few,TRBV5-6,.,TGTGCCAGCAGCTGGGGCCCTGGATTGATGGAGACCCAGTACTTC,CASSWGPGLMETQYF
TRBJ1-5,.,TRBV3-1,.,TGTGCCAGCAGCCTCGAGGAAGGTCAGCCCCAGCATTTT,CASSLEEGQPQHF
TRBJ2-7,.,TRBV10-3,TRBD2,TGTGCCATCAGAGAACCACCGGGACTAGCGGGAGTATACGAGCAGTACTTC,CAIREPPGLAGVYEQYF
TRBJ2-5,.,TRBV18,.,TGTGCCAGCAGATCGACAGTACAAGAGACCCAGTACTTC,CASRSTVQETQYF
TRBJ2-5,many,TRBV12-3/TRBV12-4,.,TGCGCCAGCAGCTCGGCAGAGACCCAGTACTTC,CASSSAETQYF
TRBJ1-6,few,TRBV7-8,.,TGTGCCAGCAGCTTAGTAACAGCTAATTCACCCCTCCACTTT,CASSLVTANSPLHF